What follows are 11 T cell receptor beta chains derived from one specimen sequenced in a study of human T cells and chemical hapten exposure. Described time point: patch test 1, 2 weeks after DPC sensitization. Treatment described: therapeutic diphenylcyclopropenone sensitization with weekly scalp DPC. TCRdb used MiXCR to reprocess the RACE reads, holding one entry per CDR3 protein. The profile covers 180,000 or so distinct CDR3 sequences, with roughly 15% appearing a single time and 1.5% to 2% taken by the ten largest. Sequenced material: whole blood, taken in connection with sensitization to the hapten diphenylcyclopropenone (DPC). The origin of the receptors is a woman aged 30 to 39 with alopecia areata. Some clones in this sample may be carry-over from other donors' samples.

The genes are TRBV7-8 and TRBJ2-2, with a possible D match to TRBD2 (6 bases). CDR1 and CDR2 from the germline V gene are SGHVS and FQNEAQ. The CDR3 runs to 15 residues. V was trimmed by 1 base and J by 4 bases, leaving 10 bases between them. CDR3 region: CASSLEGGSTGELFF. The CDR3 coding sequence is TGTGCCAGCAGCTTAGAGGGAGGCTCCACCGGGGAGCTGTTTTTT. Combining the CDR3 with reference TRBV7-8 and TRBJ2-2 gives the whole variable domain GAGVSQSPRYKVAKRGQDVALRCDPISGHVSLFWYQQALGQGPEFLTYFQNEAQLDKSGLPSDRFFAERPEGSVSTLKIQRTQQEDSAVYLCASSLEGGSTGELFFGEGSRLTVL.

The chain recombines TRBV5-6 with TRBJ1-5; D unclear. With 5 bases removed from V and 7 bases from J, the gap between germline ends came to 10 bases. Per the germline V gene, CDR1 is SGHDT and CDR2 is YYEEEE. This CDR3 region has 12 residues. In nucleotides, the CDR3 is TGTGCCAGCAGTCCTACCCCCCAGCCCCAGCATTTT. This translates into CASSPTPQPQHF. The full variable domain, in which reference TRBV5-6 and TRBJ1-5 provide the parts outside the CDR3, is DAGVTQSPTHLIKTRGQQVTLRCSPKSGHDTVSWYQQALGQGPQFIFQYYEEEERQRGNFPDRFSGHQFPNYSSELNVNALLLGDSALYLCASSPTPQPQHFGDGTRLSIL.

This clonotype has a handful of counts. The rearrangement uses TRBV6-1 and TRBJ2-1; 7 bases map to TRBD1. After removal of 7 bases from V and 2 bases from J, the junction contained 11 bases not matched to a gene. This CDR3 has 16 amino acids. Looked up from germline, CDR1 is MNHNS and CDR2 is SASEGT. The CDR3 spells CASIFGATGPYNEQFF. DNA of the CDR3: TGTGCCAGCATTTTCGGCGCGACAGGGCCCTACAATGAGCAGTTCTTC.

This clonotype has ten or more counts. V and J are TRBV5-6 and TRBJ2-3; D gene uncertain. The CDR3 is 15 amino acids. Germline V CDR1 and CDR2: SGHDT, YYEEEE. V dropped 2 bases and J dropped 2 bases, with 12 bases sitting between them. The CDR3 protein is CASSFRPYFTDTQYF. The CDR3 coding sequence is TGTGCCAGCAGCTTTCGACCGTATTTCACAGATACGCAGTATTTT.

This clonotype has only a few counts. The chain employs TRBV5-1 and TRBJ2-4; D gene uncertain. The germline V gene encodes CDR1 SGHRS and CDR2 YFSETQ. V lost 4 bases and J 5 bases, leaving 16 bases between the germline ends. CDR3 length: 15 amino acids. In nucleotides, the CDR3 is TGCGCCAGCAGCCCTTCTTCAGCGAACCAAAACATTCAGTACTTC. It yields the protein CASSPSSANQNIQYF.

This clonotype was counted only a few times. The chain combines TRBV28 with TRBJ2-7; D is perhaps TRBD2 (5 bases). The CDR3 has 12 residues. Trimming cost V 11 bases and J 3 bases, with 14 bases left between them. Germline V CDR1 and CDR2: MDHEN, SYDVKM. This chain's CDR3 is CASRTGIYEQYF. The CDR3 DNA is TGTGCCTCAAGGACTGGGATCTACGAGCAGTACTTC.

The chain is built from TRBV7-9 and TRBJ1-2; no definite D call. V was shortened by 1 base and J by 8 bases, with 17 bases between the two germline ends. Germline V gene lookup returns CDR1 SEHNR and CDR2 FQNEAQ (reference sequence). The CDR3 is made up of 15 amino acids. The CDR3: CASSLEVGQQRGYTF. In DNA, the CDR3 is TGTGCCAGCAGCTTAGAAGTTGGGCAGCAAAGAGGCTACACCTTC.

This clonotype has more than one count but fewer than ten. At one end the junction does not follow the germline gene, possibly because of a read error. The V gene is TRBV20-1, the J gene TRBJ2-1, with 12 nucleotides matching TRBD2. Germline V CDR1 and CDR2: DFQATT, SNEGSKA (reference sequence). This CDR3 contains 14 residues. Here the CDR3 DNA reads TGCAGTGCTAGAGATAGACTAGCGGGAGACCCGGTACACTTC. This codes for CSARDRLAGDPVHF.

The rearrangement joins TRBV7-2 to TRBJ2-5; D might be TRBD2 (6 bases). Germline V CDR1 and CDR2: SGHTA, FQGNSA. This CDR3 comprises 15 residues. The V end was cut by 2 bases, the J end by 3 bases, with 13 bases between. CDR3 nucleotides: TGTGCCAGCAGCTTAAACCCCTCGGGAGAAGAGACCCAGTACTTC. Protein sequence: CASSLNPSGEETQYF.

The chain is built from TRBV28 and TRBJ2-1; 14 bases are shared with TRBD2. Trimming cost V 0 bases and J 0 bases; bases outside gene matches: 7. Germline CDR1 MDHEN, CDR2 SYDVKM. There are 20 residues in the CDR3. CDR3 loop: CASSLWWTSGRTNSYNEQFF. The CDR3 DNA reads as TGTGCCAGCAGTTTATGGTGGACTAGCGGGAGGACCAACTCCTACAATGAGCAGTTCTTC.

The table lists this clonotype with a few counts. DNA of the CDR3: TGTGCCAGCAGCCGTCGAGCAAACTATGGCTACACCTTC. Translation: CASSRRANYGYTF. The rearrangement uses TRBV12-3 or TRBV12-4 and TRBJ1-2; D not resolved. The CDR3 extends over 13 amino acids. With 6 bases removed from V and 2 bases from J, the gap between germline ends came to 10 bases.